This T cell receptor (beta chain) derives from a study of T-cell memory formation after mild COVID-19. In the case of this clonotype: The antigen is undetermined.

TCRdb itself ran the 5' RACE reads through MiXCR, one entry per CDR3 protein. Among about 270,000 distinct CDR3 sequences, 15% to 20% were seen once, and the ten largest hold less than 30%. This CDR3 has 13 amino acids. With 1 base removed from V and 6 bases from J, the gap between germline ends came to 7 bases. Germline-derived CDR1 and CDR2 are SGHTA and FQGTGA. Overall study findings and caveats: Pre-infection memory harbored some responding clones, suggesting cross-reactive memory joined. Clones that contracted clustered mainly in CM and EM if CD4+ and in EMRA if CD8+.

The J gene is TRBJ1-5, the V gene TRBV7-3; D uncertain. Material for sequencing was PBMCs or a T cell subset sorted from them (not recorded which). This sequence originates from a young man who had mild COVID-19 (a few samples of this study predate the infection). Cell type and time point are not known. DNA for the CDR3: TGTGCCAGCAGCTTAAATTCGGGTCAGCCCCAGCATTTT. Its protein is CASSLNSGQPQHF.